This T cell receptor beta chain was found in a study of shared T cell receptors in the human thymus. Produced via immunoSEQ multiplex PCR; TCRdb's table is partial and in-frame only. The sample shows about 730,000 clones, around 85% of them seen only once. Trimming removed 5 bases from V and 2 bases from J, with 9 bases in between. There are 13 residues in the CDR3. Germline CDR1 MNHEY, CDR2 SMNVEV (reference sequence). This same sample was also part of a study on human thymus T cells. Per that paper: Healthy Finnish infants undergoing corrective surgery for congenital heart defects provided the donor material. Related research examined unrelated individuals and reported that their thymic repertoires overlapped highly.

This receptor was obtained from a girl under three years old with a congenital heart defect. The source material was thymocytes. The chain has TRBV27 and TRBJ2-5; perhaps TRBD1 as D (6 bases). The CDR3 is CASSIGQQETQYF. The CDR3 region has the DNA TGTGCCAGCAGTATCGGACAGCAAGAGACCCAGTACTTC.